The 2 T cell receptor beta chains below come from one sample, sequenced in a study of response to subunit inactivated influenza vaccine. MiXCR, run by TCRdb on the RT-PCR reads, gives a single entry per CDR3 protein. Of almost 250,000 distinct CDR3 sequences listed, about 12% are singletons. This specimen was non-naive T cells sorted from PBMCs, taken approximately 15 days before vaccination. The receptors were sampled from a man in his fifties who received an inactivated influenza vaccine.

A few counts support this clonotype. CDR3 residues: CSGRQGLGYTF. The CDR3 nucleotides read TGCAGCGGTCGGCAGGGTTTAGGCTACACCTTC. J is TRBJ1-2 and V is TRBV29-1; the D gene is possibly TRBD1 (5 bases). The germline V and J ends were trimmed by 7 bases and 8 bases, with 14 bases remaining between them. The CDR3 totals 11 residues. The germline V gene encodes CDR1 SQVTM and CDR2 ANQGSEA.

Here the CDR3 DNA reads TGTGCCAGCAGTTTACAACAGGGTCTCGCTGAAGCTTTCTTT. Translated: CASSLQQGLAEAFF. The gene calls are TRBV12-3 or TRBV12-4 and TRBJ1-1, with D tentatively TRBD1 (6 bases). V lost 2 bases, J lost 6 bases, and 13 bases lay in between. The CDR3 loop spans 14 amino acids.